These 16 T cell receptor beta chains were all obtained from the same sample, sequenced in a study of graft-versus-host responses after intestinal transplantation. No antigen has been assigned to these receptors. Clones were sequenced by immunoSEQ multiplex PCR, and TCRdb holds only the in-frame ones, with some missing. The sample carries some 23,000 clones, 82% recorded once. The sequencing used unstimulated CD8+ T cells sorted from spleen or lymph node cells, collected before transplant. Every receptor here comes from a human donor who was the organ donor for an intestinal transplant.

The chain is built from TRBV5-6 and TRBJ1-6; tentative D call: TRBD1 (5 bases). The V gene's germline CDR1 is SGHDT and CDR2 YYEEEE. This CDR3 region has 14 residues. V was clipped by 4 bases and J by 7 bases, with 12 bases between them. CDR3 coding DNA: TGTGCCAGCAGCCCAGGGACTCGAAATTCACCCCTCCACTTT. Encoded protein: CASSPGTRNSPLHF.

The gene calls are TRBV27 and TRBJ2-3; tentative D call: TRBD1 (5 bases). Germline V gene data show CDR1 as MNHEY and CDR2 as SMNVEV (reference sequence). The V gene lost 4 bases and the J gene lost 5 bases, with 7 bases spanning the gap. This CDR3 has 12 amino acids. The CDR3 sequence is CASSSRVDTQYF. The DNA of the CDR3 is TGTGCCAGCAGTTCCAGGGTAGATACGCAGTATTTT.

The rearrangement links TRBV6-4 to TRBJ2-3; TRBD2 matches at 11 bases. This CDR3 comprises 15 residues. V dropped 5 bases and J dropped 0; count of bases not matched to a gene: 1. Germline V lookup: CDR1 MRHNA, CDR2 SNTAGT. CDR3 DNA: TGTGCCAGCAGTATAGCGGGGGGGAGCACAGATACGCAGTATTTT. Protein: CASSIAGGSTDTQYF.

This clone showed up just once. Here the CDR3 reads CASSVRQTHTGELFF. CDR3 DNA sequence: TGTGCCAGCAGCGTACGACAGACGCACACCGGGGAGCTGTTTTTT. The chain combines TRBV9 with TRBJ2-2; weak D call: TRBD1 (5 bases). From germline, CDR1 is SGDLS and CDR2 YYNGEE. Between the trimmed V and J ends, which lost 1 base and 3 bases, there was a span of 10 bases. This CDR3 has 15 amino acids.

This clone was seen a handful of times. This rearrangement joins TRBV9 to TRBJ1-2, with 11 nucleotides matching TRBD1. Per the germline V gene, CDR1 is SGDLS and CDR2 is YYNGEE. Trimming removed 0 bases from V and 8 bases from J; junction bases left unmatched: 6. This CDR3 has 15 amino acids. CDR3 residues: CASSVGGQGARGYTF. The DNA for the CDR3 is TGTGCCAGCAGCGTAGGAGGACAGGGGGCGCGAGGCTACACCTTC.

The chain combines TRBV5-5 with TRBJ2-7; the D gene is possibly TRBD1 (5 bases). V dropped 1 base and J dropped 4 bases, with 9 bases sitting between them. This CDR3 has 13 residues. Per the germline V gene, CDR1 is SGHKS and CDR2 is YYEKEE (reference sequence). Here the CDR3 reads CASSLSYRYEQYF. Written as DNA, the CDR3 is TGTGCCAGCAGCTTGAGTTACAGGTACGAGCAGTACTTC.

The chain has TRBV4-3 and TRBJ2-6; TRBD2 aligns across 9 bases. The V segment lost 0 bases and the J segment 0 bases; nucleotides outside the gene matches: 6. CDR1 is LGHNA, CDR2 YSLEER, per germline. The length of the CDR3 is 19 residues. CDR3 DNA: TGCGCCAGCAGCCAAGATATAGCGGGGGAAAACTCTGGGGCCAACGTCCTGACTTTC. Its protein is CASSQDIAGENSGANVLTF.

This clone was found a few times. This chain joins TRBV4-2 and TRBJ1-2; tentatively, D is TRBD1 (5 bases). Germline CDR1 reads LGHNA; CDR2 reads YNFKEQ. V was pared by 1 base and J by 4 bases, with 10 bases between. The CDR3 consists of 14 residues. CDR3 sequence (DNA): TGTGCCAGCAGCCAAGGGTCAAGGGGCTATGGCTACACCTTC. Translation gives CASSQGSRGYGYTF.

The chain links TRBV15 to TRBJ1-5, with D perhaps matching TRBD1 (5 bases). CDR1 and CDR2 (germline): LNHNV, YYDKDF (reference sequence). The CDR3 runs 15 residues. Trimming removed 2 bases at V and 6 bases at J, with 14 bases between. In nucleotides, the CDR3 is TGTGCCACCAGCAGACAGGCAGGGACCTCTCAGCCCCAGCATTTT. Its translation: CATSRQAGTSQPQHF.

The gene calls are TRBV13 and TRBJ2-1; D gene uncertain. There are 15 residues in the CDR3. The germline V and J ends were trimmed by 1 base and 0 bases, with 7 bases remaining between them. Germline V CDR1 and CDR2: PRHDT, FYEKMQ (reference sequence). This chain's CDR3 is CASSLVASSYNEQFF. The CDR3 nucleotides are TGTGCCAGCAGCTTAGTTGCCAGCTCCTACAATGAGCAGTTCTTC.

The chain is built from TRBV6-1 and TRBJ2-7; TRBD1 matches at 7 bases. V lost 7 bases to trimming and J lost 2 bases; unmatched junction nucleotides: 11. Germline CDR1 is MNHNS and CDR2 is SASEGT. This CDR3 is built from 15 residues. The CDR3 is CASTKLTGETYEQYF. The DNA of the CDR3 is TGTGCCAGCACCAAACTTACAGGGGAGACCTACGAGCAGTACTTC.

This clone was seen a handful of times. The CDR3 reads CASSLLPGSYNEQFF. The CDR3 DNA sequence: TGTGCCAGCAGCTTGCTCCCAGGTTCCTACAATGAGCAGTTCTTC. The V call is TRBV5-8, the J call TRBJ2-1; D uncertain. Trimming took 1 base from V and 1 from J, leaving 9 bases between them. CDR3 length: 15 amino acids. Germline assignment: CDR1 SGHTS and CDR2 YDEGEE.

The chain's CDR3 is CAWSPGGLYNEQFF. In DNA form, the CDR3 reads TGTGCCTGGAGCCCTGGAGGTCTCTACAATGAGCAGTTCTTC. The V and J genes are TRBV30 and TRBJ2-1, with D possibly being TRBD2 (5 bases). The germline V and J ends were trimmed by 3 bases and 3 bases, with 12 bases remaining between them. CDR3 length equals 14 residues. Germline CDR1 is GTSNPN and CDR2 is SVGIG (reference sequence).

This clone was detected only a few times. The chain has TRBV27 and TRBJ1-1; 9 nucleotides agree with TRBD1. Unmatched junction bases numbered 11, after V lost 6 bases and J lost 3 bases. Germline V lookup: CDR1 MNHEY, CDR2 SMNVEV (reference sequence). The CDR3 is 16 amino acids. This CDR3 is CASRAGTGRGDTEAFF. DNA for the CDR3: TGTGCCAGCAGAGCCGGGACAGGGAGGGGGGACACTGAAGCTTTCTTT.

The rearrangement joins TRBV11-2 to TRBJ1-4; D possibly corresponds to TRBD1 (5 bases). Germline CDR1 reads SGHAT; CDR2 reads FQNNGV. This CDR3 is built from 14 residues. Trimming shortened V by 1 base and J by 5 bases, and 8 bases separated the two germline ends. The CDR3 reads CASSLGGQNEKLFF. DNA of the CDR3: TGTGCCAGCAGCTTAGGGGGCCAGAATGAAAAACTGTTTTTT.

This sequence joins TRBV2 and TRBJ1-2; D not resolved. The CDR3 sequence is 13 residues long. Trimming cost V 3 bases and J 6 bases, with 11 bases left between them. The germline gives CDR1 SNHLY, CDR2 FYNNEI. The CDR3 spells CASSEGWEHGYTF. The CDR3 coding sequence is TGTGCCAGCAGTGAGGGATGGGAGCATGGCTACACCTTC.